The 15 T cell receptor beta chains below come from one sample, sequenced in a study of follicular helper T cells after annual influenza vaccination. Time point here: 2015-2016 season, pre-vaccination. Profiling relied on immunoSEQ multiplex PCR, and the TCRdb table lists in-frame clones only, not all of them. Of about 5,600 clones listed, about 82% are singletons. The material sequenced was CXCR5- memory CD4+ T cells sorted from blood, taken on the day of influenza vaccination. All receptors derive from an adult who received the influenza vaccine.

The V and J genes are TRBV6-6 and TRBJ2-3, with D possibly TRBD1 on 6 matching bases. This CDR3 contains 14 residues. Germline V gene sequence: CDR1 MNHNY, CDR2 SVGAGI (reference sequence). Trimming pared 4 bases from V and 2 bases from J, leaving 10 bases between. In DNA, the CDR3 is TGTGCCAGCAGTTCCCAGGGGCCCACAGATACGCAGTATTTT. Translated: CASSSQGPTDTQYF.

The chain carries TRBV7-9 and TRBJ2-2; TRBD2 aligns across 10 bases. The CDR3 extends over 16 amino acids. Trimming removed 5 bases from V and 4 bases from J; junction bases left unmatched: 7. In germline, CDR1 is SEHNR, CDR2 FQNEAQ (reference sequence). The CDR3 loop reads CASSPRGLAVTGELFF. Here the CDR3 DNA reads TGTGCCAGCAGCCCAAGAGGACTAGCGGTCACCGGGGAGCTGTTTTTT.

The chain recombines TRBV5-1 with TRBJ1-4; 7 nucleotides line up with TRBD1. V lost 0 bases, J lost 4 bases, and 0 bases stayed unmatched. The CDR3 contains 14 residues. Germline values: CDR1 SGHRS, CDR2 YFSETQ. Here the CDR3 reads CASSLGQGNEKLFF. DNA of the CDR3: TGCGCCAGCAGCTTGGGACAGGGTAATGAAAAACTGTTTTTT. Variable domain in full (rest from reference TRBV5-1 and TRBJ1-4): KAGVTQTPRYLIKTRGQQVTLSCSPISGHRSVSWYQQTPGQGLQFLFEYFSETQRNKGNFPGRFSGRQFSNSRSEMNVSTLELGDSALYLCASSLGQGNEKLFFGSGTQLSVL.

The chain employs TRBV4-1 and TRBJ1-6; D ambiguous. The germline V gene encodes CDR1 MGHRA and CDR2 YSYEKL. The CDR3 runs 16 residues. The V end lost 0 bases, the J end lost 5 bases, and 11 bases lay between the germline ends. The CDR3 DNA reads as TGCGCCAGCAGCCAAGATCGTGTACGGAATAATTCACCCCTCCACTTT. Its translation: CASSQDRVRNNSPLHF.

This rearrangement joins TRBV29-1 to TRBJ2-5; 11 nucleotides line up with TRBD2. CDR1 and CDR2 (germline): SQVTM, ANQGSEA. The V gene end was trimmed by 7 bases and the J gene end by 5 bases; junction bases not matched to a gene: 12. The CDR3 sequence is 15 residues long. The CDR3 region has the DNA TGCAGCGCACGAAGTAGCGGGAGGGCCGGCGAGACCCAGTACTTC. Translation: CSARSSGRAGETQYF.

This sequence joins TRBV7-2 and TRBJ2-1; D not certain. The germline V gene encodes CDR1 SGHTA and CDR2 FQGNSA. The CDR3 runs to 14 residues. The V and J ends lost 1 base and 2 bases respectively, with 6 bases between them. The CDR3 sequence: CASSLVNTYNEQFF. The CDR3 region has the DNA TGTGCCAGCAGCTTAGTAAATACCTACAATGAGCAGTTCTTC.

The rearrangement links TRBV2 to TRBJ1-3; D might be TRBD1 (5 bases). The CDR3 has 15 residues. CDR1 SNHLY and CDR2 FYNNEI come from the germline V gene. Deletions cut 0 bases from V and 0 bases from J, with 6 bases between. The CDR3 sequence: CASSEARGSGNTIYF. The CDR3 DNA reads as TGTGCCAGCAGTGAAGCAAGGGGCTCTGGAAACACCATATATTTT.

The J gene is TRBJ1-5, the V gene TRBV7-2; D not certain. This CDR3 spans 16 amino acids. Per germline, CDR1 SGHTA and CDR2 FQGNSA. With 5 bases removed from V and 1 base from J, the gap between germline ends came to 15 bases. This CDR3 reads CASSLPRYSSNQPQHF. As DNA, the CDR3 is TGTGCCAGCAGCCTCCCCCGGTACAGCAGCAATCAGCCCCAGCATTTT.

The table lists this clone with a few counts. This chain uses TRBV2 with TRBJ1-2; 9 bases fit TRBD1. The CDR3 length is 13 residues. Trimming took 5 bases from V and 6 from J; bases not matched to a gene: 4. From germline, CDR1 is SNHLY and CDR2 FYNNEI. Here the CDR3 reads CASSPTGGDGYTF. The CDR3 DNA reads as TGTGCCAGCAGTCCGACAGGGGGGGATGGCTACACCTTC.

This clone was found a few times. The rearrangement joins TRBV9 to TRBJ2-1, with a possible D match to TRBD2 (5 bases). The germline V gene has CDR1 SGDLS and CDR2 YYNGEE. The ends were cut back, 1 base at V and 1 base at J, with 15 bases in the middle. CDR3 length equals 17 residues. CDR3 region: CASSVQTGTGSYNEQFF. The CDR3 nucleotides are TGTGCCAGCAGCGTACAGACGGGAACCGGGTCCTACAATGAGCAGTTCTTC.

The chain combines TRBV6-1 with TRBJ2-7; D might be TRBD2 (6 bases). V lost 4 bases and J 0 bases, leaving 7 bases between the germline ends. Germline values: CDR1 MNHNS, CDR2 SASEGT. The CDR3 is made up of 13 amino acids. In nucleotides, the CDR3 is TGTGCCAGCAGTGCCGGGAGCTCCTACGAGCAGTACTTC. This encodes CASSAGSSYEQYF.

This chain joins TRBV25-1 and TRBJ2-3, with D unclear. V was cut by 3 bases and J by 3 bases, with 10 bases left in between. The CDR3 is made up of 14 amino acids. Germline assignment: CDR1 MGHDK and CDR2 SYGVNS. The CDR3 nucleotides are TGTGCCAGCAGTGATCAGGCGGAAACAGATACGCAGTATTTT. Its translation: CASSDQAETDTQYF.

The chain joins TRBV28 to TRBJ1-5, with D unresolved. From germline, CDR1 is MDHEN and CDR2 SYDVKM. CDR3 length: 12 amino acids. V was cut by 3 bases and J by 6 bases, with 6 bases left in between. The CDR3 region is CASSFLSQPQHF. The CDR3, as DNA: TGTGCCAGCAGTTTTTTAAGTCAGCCCCAGCATTTT.

The V call is TRBV7-9, the J call TRBJ2-2; the D is unclear. The length of the CDR3 is 13 residues. V was shortened by 3 bases and J by 5 bases, with 7 bases between the two germline ends. CDR1 is SEHNR, CDR2 FQNEAQ, per germline (reference sequence). The CDR3 loop reads CASSLGSTGELFF. The CDR3 coding sequence is TGTGCCAGCAGCTTGGGTAGTACCGGGGAGCTGTTTTTT.

This clone was counted a few times. The chain joins TRBV28 to TRBJ1-2; the D is unclear. The CDR3 runs 15 residues. Trimming removed 3 bases from V and 5 bases from J, with 16 bases in between. Germline assignment: CDR1 MDHEN and CDR2 SYDVKM. The CDR3 DNA reads as TGTGCCAGCAGTTTCATGGTGGAAAGGAGGTATGGCTACACCTTC. Protein product: CASSFMVERRYGYTF.